What follows are 32 T cell receptor beta chains derived from one specimen sequenced in a study of T cells after posttransplantation cyclophosphamide. The table came from immunoSEQ multiplex PCR; TCRdb's copy has only in-frame clones and leaves some out. The sample has 9,500 to 10,000 clones; roughly 90% are singletons. Sampled 1 year posttransplant, controls received myeloablative marrow transplants, methotrexate and a calcineurin inhibitor. The sequenced sample was PBMCs, obtained after an allogeneic stem cell transplant with a calcineurin inhibitor and methotrexate. The source is a male patient between 25 and 39 years old who received an allogeneic stem cell transplant from an unrelated donor, was CMV-positive, and had no GVHD. The T cells may come from the graft donor.

The chain links TRBV27 to TRBJ1-2, with D tentatively TRBD1 (6 bases). The CDR3 contains 15 residues. The V end was cut by 2 bases, the J end by 8 bases, with 18 bases between. Germline V gives CDR1 MNHEY, CDR2 SMNVEV (reference sequence). CDR3 nucleotides: TGTGCCAGCAGTTTAGGTGGACAGACGGTAGGCGGCTACACCTTC. Its protein is CASSLGGQTVGGYTF.

The chain carries TRBV13 and TRBJ2-7; D possibly corresponds to TRBD2 (5 bases). Germline V lookup: CDR1 PRHDT, CDR2 FYEKMQ (reference sequence). This CDR3 has 13 amino acids. Trimming removed 6 bases at V and 8 bases at J, with 17 bases between. The CDR3 nucleotides are TGTGCCAGCAGACCGGACTGGAGCCTCCAGCAGTACTTC. It specifies CASRPDWSLQQYF.

The chain uses TRBV5-6 and TRBJ2-3, with 7 positions matching TRBD2. There are 16 residues in the CDR3. Germline CDR1 and CDR2: SGHDT and YYEEEE. The trim removed 3 bases at V and 4 bases at J, leaving 11 bases unmatched. As DNA, the CDR3 is TGTGCCAGCAGCTGGGAGTTGGCGGGAGTCCCAGATACGCAGTATTTT. Translated: CASSWELAGVPDTQYF.

The chain carries TRBV5-6 and TRBJ1-6, with 7 bases that match TRBD1. In germline, CDR1 is SGHDT, CDR2 YYEEEE. The CDR3 consists of 15 residues. V was pared by 4 bases and J by 5 bases, with 6 bases of the junction left unmatched. CDR3 coding DNA: TGTGCCAGCAGCCCGGGACAGACAAATAATTCACCCCTCCACTTT. This encodes CASSPGQTNNSPLHF.

The J gene is TRBJ2-2, the V gene TRBV7-8; D possibly corresponds to TRBD1 (6 bases). The length of the CDR3 is 15 residues. Trimming removed 1 base from V and 1 base from J, with 7 bases in between. The germline V gene has CDR1 SGHVS and CDR2 FQNEAQ. This CDR3 is CASSLVGGNTGELFF. The DNA for the CDR3 is TGTGCCAGCAGCTTAGTAGGGGGGAACACCGGGGAGCTGTTTTTT.

This clone was counted a few times. The chain links TRBV5-1 to TRBJ2-6; 9 nucleotides line up with TRBD1. V lost 7 bases and J lost 4; bases outside the gene matches: 12. CDR1 and CDR2 (germline): SGHRS, YFSETQ. This CDR3 contains 17 residues. The CDR3 region has the DNA TGCGCCAGCGGAATAACACAGGGGGCGGGAGGGGCCAACGTCCTGACTTTC. Translated: CASGITQGAGGANVLTF.

V usage is TRBV6-5 and J usage is TRBJ1-1, with TRBD1 as a possible D gene (5 bases). CDR1 and CDR2 from the germline V gene are MNHEY and SVGAGI. With 7 bases removed from V and 7 bases from J, the gap between germline ends came to 10 bases. This CDR3 is 11 amino acids long. Here the CDR3 reads CASNDQGEAFF. CDR3 sequence (DNA): TGTGCCAGCAACGACCAGGGTGAAGCTTTCTTT.

This chain connects TRBV11-2 to TRBJ2-7; tentative D call: TRBD1 (5 bases). This CDR3 spans 12 amino acids. V was pared by 4 bases and J by 4 bases, with 8 bases between. Germline CDR1 SGHAT, CDR2 FQNNGV. In nucleotides, the CDR3 is TGTGCCAGCAGCTCGACAGAATACGAGCAGTACTTC. This codes for CASSSTEYEQYF.

The gene calls are TRBV9 and TRBJ2-7, with 8 bases fitting TRBD2. V gave up 0 bases and J gave up 5 bases; unmatched junction bases: 10. Germline CDR1 and CDR2: SGDLS and YYNGEE. This CDR3 comprises 16 residues. The CDR3 sequence is CASSVGPRREVHEQYF. In DNA, the CDR3 is TGTGCCAGCAGCGTAGGACCCCGGCGGGAGGTCCACGAGCAGTACTTC. The complete variable domain, with remaining parts taken from reference TRBV9 and TRBJ2-7, reads DSGVTQTPKHLITATGQRVTLRCSPRSGDLSVYWYQQSLDQGLQFLIQYYNGEERAKGNILERFSAQQFPDLHSELNLSSLELGDSALYFCASSVGPRREVHEQYFGPGTRLTVT.

The chain carries TRBV4-1 and TRBJ2-6, with 10 bases lining up with TRBD2. This CDR3 contains 17 residues. V lost 1 base, J lost 6 bases, and 6 bases stayed unmatched. Germline assignment: CDR1 MGHRA and CDR2 YSYEKL. The CDR3, as DNA: TGCGCCAGCAGCCAAGGACTAGCGGGTAGCTTGGCCAACGTCCTGACTTTC. It encodes CASSQGLAGSLANVLTF.

The V gene is TRBV5-4, the J gene TRBJ2-3, with no clear D. V was shortened by 4 bases and J by 4 bases, with 10 bases between the two germline ends. CDR3 length: 13 residues. In germline, CDR1 is SGHNT, CDR2 YYREEE (reference sequence). The DNA for the CDR3 is TGTGCCAGCAGCCTCCGGGTGGCAGATACGCAGTATTTT. Protein sequence: CASSLRVADTQYF.

The rearrangement joins TRBV5-1 to TRBJ1-5; 8 nucleotides match TRBD1. The CDR3 is made up of 14 amino acids. Germline CDR1 SGHRS, CDR2 YFSETQ. V lost 2 bases and J lost 5; bases outside the gene matches: 3. The CDR3 coding sequence is TGCGCCAGCAGCTTAGGACAGGGTGATCAGCCCCAGCATTTT. Its protein product is CASSLGQGDQPQHF.

The chain carries TRBV7-8 and TRBJ2-7, with 10 bases that match TRBD2. CDR3 length: 15 residues. V gave up 5 bases and J gave up 3 bases; unmatched junction bases: 7. Germline CDR1 SGHVS, CDR2 FQNEAQ. CDR3 sequence (DNA): TGTGCCAGCAGCCCAGTAGCGGGGGGCCTCTACGAGCAGTACGTC. As protein: CASSPVAGGLYEQYV.

The chain joins TRBV10-2 to TRBJ1-1; D might be TRBD1 (5 bases). The CDR3 has 12 residues. CDR1 is WSHSY and CDR2 is SAAADI in the germline V gene. V lost 6 bases to trimming and J lost 1 base, with 6 bases between them. As DNA, the CDR3 is TGCGCCAGCAGCGGGGGGAACACTGAAGCTTTCTTT. It translates to CASSGGNTEAFF.

This rearrangement joins TRBV7-9 to TRBJ2-5, with D unresolved. Germline CDR1 SEHNR, CDR2 FQNEAQ (reference sequence). Trimming pared 0 bases from V and 6 bases from J, leaving 5 bases between. The CDR3 totals 12 residues. CDR3 loop: CASSLAAKTQYF. CDR3 sequence (DNA): TGTGCCAGCAGCTTAGCGGCAAAGACCCAGTACTTC.

This chain uses TRBV7-7 with TRBJ1-5; D call uncertain. V was clipped by 2 bases and J by 4 bases, with 6 bases between them. Germline loops: CDR1 SSHAT, CDR2 FNYEAQ (reference sequence). CDR3 length: 13 residues. In nucleotides, the CDR3 is TGTGCCAGCAGCTTAAGCGAGAATCAGCCCCAGCATTTT. Protein sequence: CASSLSENQPQHF.

V gene TRBV4-3 combines with J gene TRBJ2-5, with a weak D call TRBD2 (6 bases). The germline CDR1 and CDR2 sequences are LGHNA and YSLEER. The CDR3 has 15 residues. V was shortened by 2 bases and J by 5 bases, with 15 bases between the two germline ends. The CDR3 loop is CASSQQLGGFETQYF. Here the CDR3 DNA reads TGCGCCAGCAGCCAACAACTAGGAGGGTTTGAGACCCAGTACTTC.

This chain uses TRBV10-3 with TRBJ2-1; TRBD2 aligns across 7 bases. Germline assignment: CDR1 ENHRY and CDR2 SYGVKD. J gave up 7 bases and V 4 bases, and 1 base lay outside the gene matches. CDR3 length: 12 amino acids. CDR3 loop: CAISVGGNEQFF. The CDR3 nucleotides read TGTGCCATCAGTGTCGGGGGGAATGAGCAGTTCTTC.

The chain carries TRBV10-2 and TRBJ2-1, with TRBD1 as a possible D gene (6 bases). Trimming cost V 4 bases and J 7 bases, with 26 bases left between them. Germline V gene sequence: CDR1 WSHSY, CDR2 SAAADI. This CDR3 region has 18 residues. In DNA form, the CDR3 reads TGCGCCAGCAGTGTGATTTATCTGGGCAGGGGCCCACCGAATGAGCAGTTCTTC. Amino acids: CASSVIYLGRGPPNEQFF.

V is TRBV5-1 and J is TRBJ1-2; D uncertain. This CDR3 contains 13 residues. Germline V lookup: CDR1 SGHRS, CDR2 YFSETQ. Trimming took off 3 bases at V and 4 bases at J, with 10 bases between the two ends. As DNA, the CDR3 is TGCGCCAGCAGCTACGGGGAGGGCTATGGCTACACCTTC. Translated: CASSYGEGYGYTF. Drawing the rest from reference TRBV5-1 and TRBJ1-2, the complete variable domain is KAGVTQTPRYLIKTRGQQVTLSCSPISGHRSVSWYQQTPGQGLQFLFEYFSETQRNKGNFPGRFSGRQFSNSRSEMNVSTLELGDSALYLCASSYGEGYGYTFGSGTRLTVV.

V usage is TRBV27 and J usage is TRBJ2-5, with no clear D. The J call may be wrong; the DNA end is better matched by TRBJ2-7. From germline, CDR1 is MNHEY and CDR2 SMNVEV (reference sequence). This CDR3 has 13 residues. The CDR3 DNA is TGTGCCAGCAGCTCGCCGCAACAGTACGAGCAGTACTTC. Amino acids: CASSSPQQYEQYF.

CDR3 DNA sequence: TGTGCCAGCAGTTCGACTAGCTTCTACTCCTACAATGAGCAGTTCTTC. Residues: CASSSTSFYSYNEQFF. This chain uses TRBV28 with TRBJ2-1, with 7 nucleotides matching TRBD2. CDR1 is MDHEN, CDR2 SYDVKM, per germline. The CDR3 has 16 amino acids. The ends lost 4 bases at V and 0 bases at J; junction bases unmatched: 6.

This rearrangement joins TRBV5-6 to TRBJ1-2; D remains unclear. This CDR3 is 15 amino acids long. Germline V CDR1 and CDR2: SGHDT, YYEEEE. V gave up 0 bases and J gave up 4 bases, with 13 bases separating them. The CDR3 nucleotides are TGTGCCAGCAGCTTGGATGGGCGAACATTCTATGGCTACACCTTC. Translating it yields CASSLDGRTFYGYTF.

The genes are TRBV5-1 and TRBJ2-5, with D possibly being TRBD1 (7 bases). This CDR3 spans 15 amino acids. V lost 1 base and J 6 bases, leaving 16 bases between the germline ends. The germline CDR1 and CDR2 sequences are SGHRS and YFSETQ. DNA of the CDR3: TGCGCCAGCAGCTTGCCCGAGGGGGCGGGAAAGACCCAGTACTTC. Its protein product is CASSLPEGAGKTQYF.

V is TRBV28 and J is TRBJ2-3; 7 bases agree with TRBD1. V dropped 6 bases and J dropped 4; count of bases not matched to a gene: 4. This CDR3 spans 13 amino acids. Germline loops: CDR1 MDHEN, CDR2 SYDVKM. CDR3 amino acids: CASSSGQADTQYF. The CDR3 coding sequence is TGTGCCAGCAGCTCAGGACAGGCAGATACGCAGTATTTT.

The J gene is TRBJ2-4, the V gene TRBV7-8, with 7 bases identical to TRBD1. V was clipped by 1 base and J by 10 bases; unmatched bases: 10. Germline values: CDR1 SGHVS, CDR2 FQNEAQ. This CDR3 is 15 amino acids long. Here the CDR3 reads CASSLVPGGPEIQYF. CDR3 in DNA: TGTGCCAGCAGCTTAGTGCCAGGGGGACCTGAAATTCAGTACTTC.

This chain links TRBV7-7 with TRBJ2-5, with TRBD2 matching 8 bases. With V trimmed by 5 bases and J by 3 bases, 8 bases remained unmatched. CDR1 and CDR2 from the germline V gene are SSHAT and FNYEAQ (reference sequence). This CDR3 is 15 amino acids long. The CDR3 is CASSASGSWKETQYF. In DNA, the CDR3 is TGTGCCAGCAGCGCAAGCGGGAGTTGGAAAGAGACCCAGTACTTC.

V gene TRBV27 combines with J gene TRBJ1-2, with D possibly matching TRBD1 (5 bases). The V end was cut by 6 bases, the J end by 7 bases, with 18 bases between. Germline V gene lookup returns CDR1 MNHEY and CDR2 SMNVEV (reference sequence). This CDR3 spans 14 amino acids. This CDR3 is CASRYQGYIGGYTF. CDR3 bases: TGTGCCAGCAGATACCAGGGTTATATCGGTGGCTACACCTTC.

The chain couples TRBV4-3 to TRBJ2-3, with a possible D match to TRBD1 (6 bases). Germline V gene sequence: CDR1 LGHNA, CDR2 YSLEER. The CDR3 consists of 13 residues. Deletions cut 1 base from V and 5 bases from J, with 7 bases between. CDR3 in DNA: TGCGCCAGCAGCCAAGTGGACAGAGATACGCAGTATTTT. Residues: CASSQVDRDTQYF.

Comments on this clone: An end of the junction does not agree with germline; a read error may underlie this. Within the sample, other DNA sequences also encode this same CDR3. The V and J genes are TRBV7-9 and TRBJ2-7; 9 bases are a match to TRBD1. The CDR3 extends over 15 amino acids. The V gene's germline CDR1 is SEHNR and CDR2 FQNEAQ (reference sequence). This CDR3 is CASSKGGTGYYEQYF. The CDR3 DNA follows: TGCGCCAGCAGCAAAGGCGGGACAGGGTACTACGAGCAGTACTTC.

This clone has a handful of counts. V and J are TRBV6-5 and TRBJ1-2, with a possible D match to TRBD1 (6 bases). Germline V CDR1 and CDR2: MNHEY, SVGAGI. Trimming left V 4 bases short and J 3 bases short, with 18 bases between. The CDR3 loop spans 16 amino acids. CDR3 in DNA: TGTGCCAGCAGTTCCCGAGGGAGGGGGAGGGACTATGGCTACACCTTC. It translates to CASSSRGRGRDYGYTF.

The chain joins TRBV4-3 to TRBJ1-2; D unresolved. Germline values: CDR1 LGHNA, CDR2 YSLEER. The CDR3 has 16 residues. V was clipped by 0 bases and J by 4 bases, with 15 bases between them. The CDR3 region has the DNA TGCGCCAGCAGCCAAGATAGAGGCAGTCCTAGCTATGGCTACACCTTC. Its translation: CASSQDRGSPSYGYTF.